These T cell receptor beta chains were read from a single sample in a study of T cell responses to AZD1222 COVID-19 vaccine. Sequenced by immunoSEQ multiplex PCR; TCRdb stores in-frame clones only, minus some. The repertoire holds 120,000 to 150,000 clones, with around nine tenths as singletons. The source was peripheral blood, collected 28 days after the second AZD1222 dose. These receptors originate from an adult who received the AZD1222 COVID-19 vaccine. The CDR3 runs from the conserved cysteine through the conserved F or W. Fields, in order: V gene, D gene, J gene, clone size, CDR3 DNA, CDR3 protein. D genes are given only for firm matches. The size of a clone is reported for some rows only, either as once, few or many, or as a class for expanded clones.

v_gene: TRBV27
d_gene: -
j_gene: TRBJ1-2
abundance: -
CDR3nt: TGTGCCAGCAGGGGCCAGCGACGGGGGCAGGATGGCTACACCTTC
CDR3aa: CASRGQRRGQDGYTF

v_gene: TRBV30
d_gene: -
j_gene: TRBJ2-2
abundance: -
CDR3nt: TGTGCCTGGACAGGGTTAACCGGGGAGCTGTTTTTT
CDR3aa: CAWTGLTGELFF

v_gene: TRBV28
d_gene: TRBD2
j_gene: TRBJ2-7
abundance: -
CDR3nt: TGTGCCAGCACAGCGGGACTAGTCGATTACGAGCAGTACTTC
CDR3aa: CASTAGLVDYEQYF

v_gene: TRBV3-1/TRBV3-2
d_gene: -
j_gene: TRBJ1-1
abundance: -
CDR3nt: TGTGCCAGCAGCCAAGTGGGGGGTTCCTACACTGAAGCTTTCTTT
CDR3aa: CASSQVGGSYTEAFF

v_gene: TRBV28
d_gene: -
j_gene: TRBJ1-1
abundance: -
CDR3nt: TGTGCCAGCGGGCCAAACATGAACACTGAAGCTTTCTTT
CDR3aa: CASGPNMNTEAFF

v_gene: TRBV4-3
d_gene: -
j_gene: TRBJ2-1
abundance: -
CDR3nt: TGCGCCAGCAGCCAACGCAGGGGAAATGAGCAGTTCTTC
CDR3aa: CASSQRRGNEQFF

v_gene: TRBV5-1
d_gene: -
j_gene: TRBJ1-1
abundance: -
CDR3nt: TGCGCCAGCAGCTTGAGGGGGGGAATGAACACTGAAGCTTTCTTT
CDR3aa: CASSLRGGMNTEAFF

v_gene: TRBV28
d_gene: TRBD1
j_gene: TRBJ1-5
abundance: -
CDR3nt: TGTGCCAGTCGGACAGGGACTCAGCCCCAGCATTTT
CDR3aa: CASRTGTQPQHF

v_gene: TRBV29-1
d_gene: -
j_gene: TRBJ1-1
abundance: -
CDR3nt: TGCAGCGTTTATGACAGAGACACTGAAGCTTTCTTT
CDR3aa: CSVYDRDTEAFF

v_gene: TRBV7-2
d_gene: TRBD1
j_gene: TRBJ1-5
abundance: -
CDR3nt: TGTGCCAGCAGCGCCAGACAGGGCTTCAATCAGCCCCAGCATTTT
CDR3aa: CASSARQGFNQPQHF

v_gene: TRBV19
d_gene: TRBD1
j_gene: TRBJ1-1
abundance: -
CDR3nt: TGTGCCAGTACCAATAGGACAGGACTGAACACTGAAGCTTTCTTT
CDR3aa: CASTNRTGLNTEAFF

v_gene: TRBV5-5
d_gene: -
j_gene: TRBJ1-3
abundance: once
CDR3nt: TGTGCCAGCAGCTTGTTCAGGGGTGGTCTTCGCTCTGGAAACACCATATATTTT
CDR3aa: CASSLFRGGLRSGNTIYF

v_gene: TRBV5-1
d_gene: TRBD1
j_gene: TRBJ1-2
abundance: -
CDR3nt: TGCGCCAGCGGATCCACAGGGGAAGCTAACTATGGCTACACCTTC
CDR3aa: CASGSTGEANYGYTF

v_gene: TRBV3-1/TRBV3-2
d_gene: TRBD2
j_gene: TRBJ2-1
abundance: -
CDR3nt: TGTGCCAGCAGCCAGAGTTCAGCGGGATACAATGAGCAGTTCTTC
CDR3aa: CASSQSSAGYNEQFF

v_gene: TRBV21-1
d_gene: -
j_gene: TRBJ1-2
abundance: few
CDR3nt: TGTGCCAGCTCCCGGGCGGACAGCTATGGCTACACCTTC
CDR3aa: CASSRADSYGYTF